This T cell receptor (beta chain) stems from a study of cytomegalovirus exposure and HLA in healthy donors. Study at large: Later analysis reported that the 120 or so validation repertoires shared the platform of the 500 to 850 first-cohort repertoires.

This clone was seen just once. Its antigen is not known. CDR3 length: 16 amino acids. CDR1 is MNHNY, CDR2 SVGAGI, per germline (reference sequence). V lost 8 bases, J lost 1 base, and 14 bases stayed unmatched. Separate from the approximately 670-subject first cohort was the approximately 120-subject validation cohort, to which the donors belonged. Findings and limits, study-wide: High sensitivity and specificity were reportedly achieved when the classifier diagnosed cytomegalovirus status.

TCRdb's copy holds only in-frame clones and misses some; the assay was immunoSEQ multiplex PCR. The table shows about 400,000 clones, with roughly 89% occurring only once. This TCR derives from a woman aged 18-29 years in good health and CMV-seronegative. The specimen sequenced was PBMCs. V gene TRBV6-6 combines with J gene TRBJ2-7; 7 positions match TRBD2. This CDR3 reads CASLGSLRGISYEQYF. In nucleotides, the CDR3 is TGTGCCAGCTTGGGGTCCCTGCGGGGGATATCCTACGAGCAGTACTTC.